Listed below are T cell receptor beta chains from one sample, sequenced in a study of Graves' ophthalmopathy and Graves' hyperthyroidism. TCRdb independently ran MiXCR on the multiplex PCR reads; one entry per CDR3 protein. The sample includes about 220,000 distinct CDR3 sequences, roughly 21% seen only once; the top ten take around two fifths. Sequencing used peripheral blood. These receptors originate from a woman between 45 and 65 years old with Graves' ophthalmopathy. CDR3s include the opening cysteine and the closing phenylalanine or tryptophan. Fields, in order: J gene, clone size, V gene, D gene, CDR3 DNA, CDR3 protein. D genes are given only for firm matches. Size tells how often a clone was seen (once, few, many) or the class of an expanded clone, and some rows leave it out.

>TRBJ1-1|many|TRBV20-1|TRBD1
TGCAGAGCTTATCCTCCCGGACAGGGATACACGGGGAACACTGAAGCTTTCTTT
CRAYPPGQGYTGNTEAFF
>TRBJ2-5|NA|TRBV6-1|NA
TGTGCCATCAGCGGGTCCGGAGAGACCCAGTACTTC
CAISGSGETQYF
>TRBJ2-7|many|TRBV12-3/TRBV12-4|NA
TGTGCCAGCAGATCCAGACTCGAAACCTACGAGCAGTACTTC
CASRSRLETYEQYF
>TRBJ2-4|many|TRBV5-1|TRBD2
TGCGCCAGCAGCTTGACCGCTAGCGGAGAAGTAGCCAAAAACATTCAGTACTTC
CASSLTASGEVAKNIQYF
>TRBJ2-7|few|TRBV20-1|TRBD2
TGCAGTGCTAGCCCTAGCGGAGCCTCCTACGAGCAGTACTTC
CSASPSGASYEQYF
>TRBJ2-5|many|TRBV6-2/TRBV6-3|NA
TGTGCCAGCAGTCGGACAGAACAAGAGACCCAGTACTTC
CASSRTEQETQYF
>TRBJ1-1|many|TRBV2|NA
TGTGCCAGCAATCGGGGGGGGGTAAACACTGAAGCTTTCTTT
CASNRGGVNTEAFF
>TRBJ2-7|NA|TRBV7-8|TRBD1
TGTGCCAGCAGCTTAGGAGGACAGGGGTCGAACGAGCAGTACTTC
CASSLGGQGSNEQYF
>TRBJ2-7|many|TRBV28|NA
TGTGCCAGCAGTTTATTCAGGCTCCCCCAGGGCTCCTACGAGCAGTACTTC
CASSLFRLPQGSYEQYF
>TRBJ2-5|NA|TRBV29-1|TRBD2
TGCAGCGTTGAAAGTCTAGCGGGAGAGGGTTTGGAGACCCAGTACTTC
CSVESLAGEGLETQYF
>TRBJ2-7|many|TRBV19|NA
TGTGCCAGTAGTGCCGGACAGAAGCAGTACTTC
CASSAGQKQYF
>TRBJ2-6|few|TRBV19|NA
TGTGCCAGTAGTATAAGGCGGCAGGCCCAGACTGGGGCCAACGTCCTGACTTTC
CASSIRRQAQTGANVLTF
>TRBJ2-6|NA|TRBV19|NA
NA
CASSIFGAGANVPTF
>TRBJ1-1|many|TRBV28|NA
TGTGCCAGCAGTTTAAGGGCAGGGAACACTGAAGCTTTCTTT
CASSLRAGNTEAFF
>TRBJ2-4|many|TRBV6-1|NA
TGTGCCAGCAGTGAATCTGCGGCAACCGTAGCCAAAAACATTCAGTACTTC
CASSESAATVAKNIQYF
>TRBJ2-7|many|TRBV28|NA
TGTGCCACGGGCGGGAAAACCTACGAGCAGTACTTC
CATGGKTYEQYF
>TRBJ1-6|many|TRBV6-5|NA
TGTGCCAGCAGTTACTCGAGCTCCTATAATTCACCCCTCCACTTT
CASSYSSSYNSPLHF
>TRBJ1-1|many|TRBV5-1|NA
TGCGCCAGCAGCGCCTCTCCAGGGTCATCGACTGAAGCTTTCTTT
CASSASPGSSTEAFF
>TRBJ2-7|many|TRBV2|NA
TGTGCCAGCAGCCCAAACTACGAGCAGTACTTC
CASSPNYEQYF
>TRBJ2-2|many|TRBV20-1|NA
TGCAGTGCTGTGACAGGTCTGAACACCGGGGAGCTGTTTTTT
CSAVTGLNTGELFF
>TRBJ2-2|many|TRBV28|TRBD2
TGTGCCAGCAGGGTGCGGGAGGGCGGCACCGGGGAGCTGTTTTTT
CASRVREGGTGELFF
>TRBJ2-7|many|TRBV28|NA
TGTGCCAGCATGAGGGGCTACGAGCAGTACTTC
CASMRGYEQYF
>TRBJ2-3|many|TRBV28|NA
TGTGCCAGCAGTTTGGGGGGCGGATGGAGAGCAGATACGCAGTATTTT
CASSLGGGWRADTQYF
>TRBJ1-6|many|TRBV6-1|NA
TGTGCCAGCAGCCGGGACTATAATTCACCCCTCCACTTT
CASSRDYNSPLHF
>TRBJ2-5|many|TRBV2|NA
TGTGCCAGCACGAGGGGGGTTACAGAGACCCAGTACTTC
CASTRGVTETQYF
>TRBJ1-5|many|TRBV20-1|NA
TGCAGTGCTCTAGACGTTGGATACTCTAATCAGCCCCAGCATTTT
CSALDVGYSNQPQHF
>TRBJ1-5|many|TRBV6-1|NA
TGTGCCAGCAGTGAATTGGTAGGGTATGGCAATCAGCCCCAGCATTTT
CASSELVGYGNQPQHF
>TRBJ1-5|many|TRBV12-3/TRBV12-4|NA
TGTGCCAGCAGTCATCATTTCCGGGACTTCCCTGATCAGCCCCAGCATTTT
CASSHHFRDFPDQPQHF
>TRBJ2-7|many|TRBV20-1|TRBD2
TGCAGCGCCGAGGAGCGGGAGGCCGACACCTACGAGCAGTACTTC
CSAEEREADTYEQYF
>TRBJ2-5|many|TRBV11-2|TRBD2
TGTGCCAGCAGGTTTAGCGGGAGCATGGAGACCCAGTACTTC
CASRFSGSMETQYF
>TRBJ2-5|NA|TRBV12-3/TRBV12-4|NA
TGTGCCAGCAGAATAACGGAGACCCAGTACTTC
CASRITETQYF
>TRBJ1-1|NA|TRBV19|NA
TGTGCCAGTAAGTGGACCGCCATGAACACTGAAGCTTTCTTT
CASKWTAMNTEAFF
>TRBJ1-2|many|TRBV20-1|NA
TGCAGTGCCAATGAGGGGGTCTACTATGGCTACACCTTC
CSANEGVYYGYTF
>TRBJ1-4|NA|TRBV18|TRBD1
TGTGCCAGCTCACCACCGAGATCCGGGACAGGGACCGAAAAACTGTTTTTT
CASSPPRSGTGTEKLFF
>TRBJ2-2|many|TRBV12-3/TRBV12-4|NA
TGTGCCAGCAGTTACCTAGAGAAGCCCGGGGAGCTGTTTTTT
CASSYLEKPGELFF
>TRBJ1-2|many|TRBV27|NA
TGTGCCAGCAGTTTCACAGGGAACTATGGCTACACCTTC
CASSFTGNYGYTF
>TRBJ2-5|NA|TRBV20-1|NA
TGCAGTGCTTCTCAGCGGGCAGGGACCCAGTACTTC
CSASQRAGTQYF
>TRBJ1-2|many|TRBV7-2|NA
TGTGCCAGCAGCTTAGTTAACTATGGCTACACCTTC
CASSLVNYGYTF